This T cell receptor beta chain is drawn from a study of CD8+ T cells in alopecia areata. This sample's treatment: oral pan-JAK inhibitor, 5-10 mg twice daily. Germline CDR1 MNHNS, CDR2 SASEGT. The CDR3 spans 13 residues. Trimming left V 7 bases short and J 6 bases short, with 12 bases between. As the sequencing template, cDNA was produced by extracting RNA and reverse transcribing it. Only in-frame clones appear in the TCRdb table, and some are missing; sequencing was by immunoSEQ multiplex PCR. The sample yields 130,000 to 150,000 clones, around four fifths seen once. The sequencing used CD8+ T cells sorted from blood, collected at week 4, from a patient treated with tofacitinib. This rearrangement joins TRBV6-1 to TRBJ2-2; D remains ambiguous. The TCR originated in a human donor with alopecia areata. The CDR3 region has the DNA TGTGCCAGCATCCCGGCGGAAGCCGGGGAGCTGTTTTTT. As protein: CASIPAEAGELFF.